This entry lists 30 T cell receptor beta chains sequenced from one sample in a study listed by TCRdb under 2016. The method behind the library was RT-PCR. Sequencing relied on an Illumina MiSeq. TCRdb applied fastp at Q25 and MiXCR to the public reads, then kept only in-frame beta chains. Under each unique CDR3 protein, matching rows form one entry showing the most common genes and DNA. The sample records more than 550,000 distinct CDR3 sequences, approximately 15% of which are singletons. Roughly 3.6% of the sample goes to the ten largest clones. Sequenced sample: memory CD4+ T cells from blood. The receptors were sampled from a female donor in good health, serving as a healthy control.

This clonotype was picked up many times. V usage is TRBV6-5 and J usage is TRBJ1-5, with 7 bases matching TRBD1. The CDR3 length is 19 residues. Germline V CDR1 and CDR2: MNHEY, SVGAGI. V lost 2 bases and J lost 10; bases outside the gene matches: 23. CDR3 protein: CASSYPPTGVGWVRRPQHF. DNA of the CDR3: TGTGCCAGCAGTTACCCTCCTACAGGGGTGGGTTGGGTGAGAAGACCCCAGCATTTT.

In its sample, this clonotype was seen many times. The V call is TRBV3-1, the J call TRBJ1-1; unclear D gene. V lost 4 bases to trimming and J lost 7 bases, with 16 bases between them. Germline V gene lookup returns CDR1 LGHDT and CDR2 YNNKEL (reference sequence). This CDR3 region has 14 residues. CDR3 in DNA: TGTGCCAGCAGCCCGAGGTCGGGAAGCATTGAAGCTTTCTTT. Translating gives CASSPRSGSIEAFF.

J is TRBJ1-6 and V is TRBV5-1, with 8 bases aligning to TRBD1. The junction had 10 bases not matched to a gene; V was cut back by 4 bases and J by 7 bases. This CDR3 contains 16 residues. Germline loops: CDR1 SGHRS, CDR2 YFSETQ. In nucleotides, the CDR3 is TGCGCCAGCAGCCCACGCGTGGGACAGGAGAATTCACCCCTCCACTTT. It yields the protein CASSPRVGQENSPLHF.

Many counts were recorded for this clonotype. The chain joins TRBV20-1 to TRBJ2-7; 11 positions match TRBD2. After removal of 0 bases from V and 7 bases from J, the junction contained 8 bases not matched to a gene. From germline, CDR1 is DFQATT and CDR2 SNEGSKA (reference sequence). The CDR3 loop spans 15 amino acids. CDR3 bases: TGCAGTGCTAGAGACCTAGCGGGAGGATCTAAAGAGCAGTACTTC. Encoded protein: CSARDLAGGSKEQYF.

Concerning this clonotype: A much larger clone is a single base away; this may be a read error. The genes are TRBV10-3 and TRBJ2-2, with 9 bases that match TRBD1. Per germline, CDR1 ENHRY and CDR2 SYGVKD. The CDR3 runs 15 residues. The CDR3, as DNA: TGTGCCAGCACTCCGGAGACAGGGGGACGAGGGGAGCTGCTTTTT. It is translated as CASTPETGGRGELLF.

In its sample, this clonotype was seen a few times. This chain uses TRBV20-1 with TRBJ1-2, with unresolved D. Per the germline V gene, CDR1 is DFQATT and CDR2 is SNEGSKA (reference sequence). The V and J ends lost 0 bases and 7 bases respectively, with 12 bases between them. The length of the CDR3 is 13 residues. The CDR3 coding sequence is TGCAGTGCTAGAGATGTAGTGGGTGGTGGCTACACCTTC. Its translation: CSARDVVGGGYTF.

The rearrangement joins TRBV12-3 or TRBV12-4 to TRBJ1-1; 7 nucleotides agree with TRBD1. V lost 7 bases and J lost 4; bases outside the gene matches: 9. CDR3 size: 14 residues. The CDR3 nucleotides read TGTGCCAGCAATAACAGGGAGGGGGCCACTGAAGCTTTCTTT. Its translation: CASNNREGATEAFF.

This clonotype has a count of ten or more. V is TRBV5-1 and J is TRBJ2-7; TRBD1 aligns across 11 bases. Germline values: CDR1 SGHRS, CDR2 YFSETQ. The CDR3 contains 16 residues. The V and J ends lost 0 bases and 3 bases, in that order; junction bases with no gene match: 5. CDR3 nucleotides: TGCGCCAGCAGCTTGGCGGGACAGGGGGGCAGCTACGAGCAGTACTTC. Translated: CASSLAGQGGSYEQYF.

In its sample, this clonotype was seen many times. CDR3 sequence (DNA): TGCGCCAGCAGCTTGGAGGTCGGAACCCAAGAGACCCAGTACTTC. Protein sequence: CASSLEVGTQETQYF. This rearrangement joins TRBV5-1 to TRBJ2-5; D is ambiguous. V was clipped by 0 bases and J by 1 base, with 10 bases between them. CDR1 is SGHRS, CDR2 YFSETQ, per germline. The CDR3 runs 15 residues.

The V and J genes are TRBV12-5 and TRBJ2-1; TRBD1 matches 8 bases. CDR1 and CDR2 from the germline V gene are LGHNT and FRNRAP. The CDR3 is 14 amino acids. The J segment lost 3 bases and the V segment lost 6 bases, leaving 4 bases of the junction unmatched. The CDR3 reads CASGTGGDYNEQFF. In nucleotides, the CDR3 is TGTGCTAGTGGCACAGGGGGAGACTACAATGAGCAGTTCTTC.

The sample holds a few counts of this clonotype. The chain joins TRBV20-1 to TRBJ2-3; D remains unclear. V gave up 3 bases and J gave up 0 bases, with 10 bases separating them. Germline V CDR1 and CDR2: DFQATT, SNEGSKA (reference sequence). This CDR3 is 14 amino acids long. This CDR3 is CSARGQQSTDTQYF. The CDR3 DNA sequence: TGCAGTGCTAGGGGCCAGCAGAGCACAGATACGCAGTATTTT.

The J gene is TRBJ2-5, the V gene TRBV7-2; weak D call: TRBD2 (6 bases). Germline V gives CDR1 SGHTA, CDR2 FQGNSA. The CDR3 totals 14 residues. V lost 5 bases and J lost 5, with 15 bases in between. CDR3 protein: CASSQMTSHETQYF. The CDR3, as DNA: TGTGCCAGCAGCCAGATGACTAGTCACGAGACCCAGTACTTC.

This clonotype was recorded many times. The chain combines TRBV24-1 with TRBJ2-6, with unresolved D. Trimming removed 4 bases at V and 0 bases at J, with 3 bases between. Germline CDR1 is KGHDR and CDR2 is SFDVKD. The CDR3 has 14 residues. DNA of the CDR3: TGTGCCACCAGTGACCCCTCTGGGGCCAACGTCCTGACTTTC. Protein product: CATSDPSGANVLTF.

This clonotype was found a few times. J is TRBJ2-5 and V is TRBV20-1; D is possibly TRBD2 (6 bases). The V end was cut by 6 bases, the J end by 4 bases, with 18 bases between. The CDR3 consists of 14 residues. CDR1 is DFQATT and CDR2 is SNEGSKA in the germline V gene (reference sequence). CDR3 coding DNA: TGCAGTGCGCGGGATTGGGCCGAATTAGAGACCCAGTACTTC. As protein: CSARDWAELETQYF.

The chain carries TRBV6-5 and TRBJ1-4; a possible D gene is TRBD1 (6 bases). The CDR3 is 13 amino acids. V was clipped by 7 bases and J by 3 bases, with 9 bases between them. Germline loops: CDR1 MNHEY, CDR2 SVGAGI. The CDR3, as DNA: TGTGCCAGCAAAAGGGGGGCTAATGAAAAACTGTTTTTT. Amino acid sequence: CASKRGANEKLFF.

This clonotype appeared many times. The gene calls are TRBV7-3 and TRBJ2-2; no clear D gene. The CDR3 extends over 12 amino acids. V was clipped by 2 bases and J by 5 bases, with 3 bases between them. Per germline, CDR1 SGHTA and CDR2 FQGTGA. The CDR3 loop is CASSLQTGELFF. The CDR3 nucleotides read TGTGCCAGCAGCTTACAGACCGGGGAGCTGTTTTTT.

There are a few counts of this clonotype. The gene calls are TRBV7-2 and TRBJ2-1; TRBD2 aligns across 10 bases. The CDR3 runs to 15 residues. Germline values: CDR1 SGHTA, CDR2 FQGNSA. V lost 5 bases and J lost 6; bases outside the gene matches: 7. CDR3 loop: CASSLKLAGRNEQFF. CDR3 nucleotide sequence: TGTGCCAGCAGCCTTAAACTAGCGGGGCGCAATGAGCAGTTCTTC. The entire variable domain, with the rest obtained from reference TRBV7-2 and TRBJ2-1, is as follows: GAGVSQSPSNKVTEKGKDVELRCDPISGHTALYWYRQSLGQGLEFLIYFQGNSAPDKSGLPSDRFSAERTGGSVSTLTIQRTQQEDSAVYLCASSLKLAGRNEQFFGPGTRLTVL.

The chain joins TRBV5-5 to TRBJ1-5; possibly TRBD1 for D (6 bases). Germline assignment: CDR1 SGHKS and CDR2 YYEKEE (reference sequence). There are 16 residues in the CDR3. V was cut by 0 bases and J by 4 bases, with 14 bases left in between. Here the CDR3 reads CASSLAVRQENQPQHF. The CDR3 bases are TGTGCCAGCAGCTTGGCCGTCCGACAGGAGAATCAGCCCCAGCATTTT.

This clonotype has at least ten counts. V and J are TRBV20-1 and TRBJ1-3; no firm D call. Germline CDR1 DFQATT, CDR2 SNEGSKA (reference sequence). Trimming shortened V by 5 bases and J by 1 base, and 9 bases separated the two germline ends. The CDR3 totals 13 residues. The CDR3 loop is CSAGGVSGNTIYF. In DNA, the CDR3 is TGCAGTGCTGGCGGGGTTTCTGGAAACACCATATATTTT.

This chain links TRBV12-3 or TRBV12-4 with TRBJ1-3, with a weak D call TRBD1 (6 bases). V was pared by 1 base and J by 2 bases, with 12 bases between. CDR3 length: 16 residues. This chain's CDR3 is CASSLGRGSTGNTIYF. CDR3 nucleotide sequence: TGTGCCAGCAGTTTAGGCAGGGGTTCAACTGGAAACACCATATATTTT.

This clonotype was found a few times. This rearrangement joins TRBV29-1 to TRBJ1-1; 8 bases line up with TRBD1. CDR1 and CDR2 (germline): SQVTM, ANQGSEA. Trimming at V came to 4 bases and at J to 1 base, leaving 5 bases not matched to a gene. The CDR3 sequence is 14 residues long. CDR3 in amino acids: CSVAGGGPNTEAFF. CDR3 coding DNA: TGCAGCGTTGCAGGGGGCGGACCGAACACTGAAGCTTTCTTT.

The gene calls are TRBV20-1 and TRBJ1-1; D is ambiguous. V was pared by 7 bases and J by 4 bases, with 13 bases between. CDR3 length: 12 residues. In germline, CDR1 is DFQATT, CDR2 SNEGSKA (reference sequence). The CDR3 protein is CSEDPGGTEAFF. DNA for the CDR3: TGCAGTGAAGACCCAGGCGGCACTGAAGCTTTCTTT.

This clonotype has a handful of counts. This CDR3 reads CSALTQVGEKLFF. In nucleotides, the CDR3 is TGCAGTGCTTTGACTCAAGTGGGGGAAAAACTGTTTTTT. The V call is TRBV20-1, the J call TRBJ1-4, with no clear D. The length of the CDR3 is 13 residues. V shed 5 bases and J shed 8 bases, with 15 bases lying between them. Germline-derived CDR1 and CDR2 are DFQATT and SNEGSKA (reference sequence).

In this sample, this clonotype turned up many times. The CDR3 DNA is TGTGCCAGCAGTTTCGGGGGGGGAGCTTTCTTT. As protein: CASSFGGGAFF. J is TRBJ1-1 and V is TRBV12-3 or TRBV12-4; possible D gene TRBD1, 5 bases. Trimming pared 3 bases from V and 10 bases from J, leaving 9 bases between. The CDR3 has 11 amino acids.

The sample holds many counts of this clonotype. Germline and junction disagree at one end, which may indicate a read error. The chain joins TRBV7-7 to TRBJ2-2; 10 nucleotides match TRBD2. The CDR3 spans 15 residues. The germline CDR1 and CDR2 sequences are SSHAT and FNYEAQ (reference sequence). This CDR3 reads CASSRTSGNTGELFF. CDR3 nucleotide sequence: TGTGCTAGCAGCCGGACTAGCGGGAACACCGGGGAGCTGTTTTTT.

This chain uses TRBV6-6 with TRBJ2-5, with 10 bases that match TRBD1. The length of the CDR3 is 15 residues. V lost 6 bases to trimming and J lost 2 bases; unmatched junction nucleotides: 6. Per germline, CDR1 MNHNY and CDR2 SVGAGI (reference sequence). The CDR3 here is CASSEPDRGQETQYF. CDR3 bases: TGTGCCAGCAGCGAACCGGACAGGGGGCAAGAGACCCAGTACTTC.

In its sample, this clonotype was seen many times. The rearrangement links TRBV15 to TRBJ2-3; tentatively, D is TRBD1 (6 bases). CDR3 size: 14 residues. Germline values: CDR1 LNHNV, CDR2 YYDKDF (reference sequence). V shed 2 bases and J shed 2 bases, with 8 bases lying between them. The CDR3 spells CATSRRQVTDTQYF. CDR3 sequence (DNA): TGTGCCACCAGCAGAAGACAGGTCACAGATACGCAGTATTTT.

This clonotype came up many times. The J gene is TRBJ2-1, the V gene TRBV5-1; D unresolved. V was shortened by 1 base and J by 0 bases, with 11 bases between the two germline ends. Looked up from germline, CDR1 is SGHRS and CDR2 is YFSETQ. CDR3 length equals 16 residues. The CDR3 is CASSLLGFSSYNEQFF. CDR3 in DNA: TGCGCCAGCAGCTTGTTAGGCTTTAGCTCCTACAATGAGCAGTTCTTC.

The sample holds a few counts of this clonotype. The chain uses TRBV6-5 and TRBJ2-2, with 7 bases identical to TRBD1. The germline gives CDR1 MNHEY, CDR2 SVGAGI. V shed 4 bases, J shed 0 bases, and the junction held 8 bases outside the gene matches. The CDR3 contains 17 residues. In DNA, the CDR3 is TGTGCCAGCAGTTCGAAACAGGGGTCCGCGAACACCGGGGAGCTGTTTTTT. Its protein is CASSSKQGSANTGELFF.

V is TRBV20-1 and J is TRBJ2-2, with D unresolved. The germline V gene has CDR1 DFQATT and CDR2 SNEGSKA (reference sequence). Trimming shortened V by 4 bases and J by 4 bases, and 16 bases separated the two germline ends. The CDR3 length is 15 residues. CDR3 DNA sequence: TGCAGTGCTAACGAACGGGCCTCCCCCACCGGGGAGCTGTTTTTT. It encodes CSANERASPTGELFF.